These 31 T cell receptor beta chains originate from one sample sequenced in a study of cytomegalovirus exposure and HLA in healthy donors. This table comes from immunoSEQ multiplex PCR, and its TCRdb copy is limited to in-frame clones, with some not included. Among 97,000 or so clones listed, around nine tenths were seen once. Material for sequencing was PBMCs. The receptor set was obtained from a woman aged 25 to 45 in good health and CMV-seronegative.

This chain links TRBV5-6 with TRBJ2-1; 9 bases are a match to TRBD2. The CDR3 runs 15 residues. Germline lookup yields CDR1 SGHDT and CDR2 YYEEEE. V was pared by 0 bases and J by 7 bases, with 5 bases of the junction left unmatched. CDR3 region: CASSLASGVFNEQFF. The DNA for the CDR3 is TGTGCCAGCAGCTTGGCTAGCGGGGTCTTTAATGAGCAGTTCTTC.

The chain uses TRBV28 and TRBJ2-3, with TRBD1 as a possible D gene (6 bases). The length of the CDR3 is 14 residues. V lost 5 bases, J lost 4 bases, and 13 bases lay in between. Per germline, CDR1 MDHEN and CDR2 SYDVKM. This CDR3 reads CASSTGLGADTQYF. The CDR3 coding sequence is TGTGCCAGCAGTACAGGGTTAGGGGCAGATACGCAGTATTTT.

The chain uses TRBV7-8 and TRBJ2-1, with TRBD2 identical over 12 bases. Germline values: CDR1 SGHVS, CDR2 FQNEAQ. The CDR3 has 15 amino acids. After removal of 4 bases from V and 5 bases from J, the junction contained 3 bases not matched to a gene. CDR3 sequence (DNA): TGTGCCAGCAGCTCACTAGCGGGAGGTGACAATGAGCAGTTCTTC. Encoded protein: CASSSLAGGDNEQFF. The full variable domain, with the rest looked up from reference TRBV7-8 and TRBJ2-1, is GAGVSQSPRYKVAKRGQDVALRCDPISGHVSLFWYQQALGQGPEFLTYFQNEAQLDKSGLPSDRFFAERPEGSVSTLKIQRTQQEDSAVYLCASSSLAGGDNEQFFGPGTRLTVL.

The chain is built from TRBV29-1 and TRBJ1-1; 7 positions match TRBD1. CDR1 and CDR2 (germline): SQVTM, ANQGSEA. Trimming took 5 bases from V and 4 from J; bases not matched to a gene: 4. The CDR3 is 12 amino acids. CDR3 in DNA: TGCAGCGTTCTAACAGGGGTCACTGAAGCTTTCTTT. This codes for CSVLTGVTEAFF.

The CDR3 sequence is CASSQEGGLGRSLMNTEAFF. The DNA of the CDR3 is TGCGCCAGCAGCCAAGAGGGAGGATTAGGCAGGAGTTTAATGAACACTGAAGCTTTCTTT. The gene calls are TRBV4-1 and TRBJ1-1; D gene ambiguous. The CDR3 has 20 amino acids. Germline CDR1 reads MGHRA; CDR2 reads YSYEKL. V was trimmed by 0 bases and J by 0 bases, leaving 23 bases between them.

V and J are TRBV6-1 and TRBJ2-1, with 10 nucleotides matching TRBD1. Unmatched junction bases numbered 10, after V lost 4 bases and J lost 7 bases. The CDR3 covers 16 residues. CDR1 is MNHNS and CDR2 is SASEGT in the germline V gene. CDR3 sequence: CASSARDRGFGNEQFF. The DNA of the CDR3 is TGTGCCAGCAGTGCCCGGGACAGGGGATTTGGAAATGAGCAGTTCTTC.

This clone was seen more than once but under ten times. Here the CDR3 DNA reads TGTGCCAGCAGCAAAGCGGACCAGGGGCGGACCTACAATGAGCAGTTCTTC. This translates into CASSKADQGRTYNEQFF. The rearrangement uses TRBV21-1 and TRBJ2-1; TRBD1, the D gene given by the table, was not confirmed from the DNA. TRBV21-1 is assigned pseudogene status. There are 17 residues in the CDR3.

The CDR3, as DNA: TGTGCCAGCAGTCCATCCGGGACAATTGGGACAGATACGCAGTATTTT. Its translation: CASSPSGTIGTDTQYF. The rearrangement uses TRBV28 and TRBJ2-3; tentatively, D is TRBD1 (6 bases). The germline V gene has CDR1 MDHEN and CDR2 SYDVKM. This CDR3 has 16 residues. V was cut by 5 bases and J by 3 bases, with 18 bases left in between.

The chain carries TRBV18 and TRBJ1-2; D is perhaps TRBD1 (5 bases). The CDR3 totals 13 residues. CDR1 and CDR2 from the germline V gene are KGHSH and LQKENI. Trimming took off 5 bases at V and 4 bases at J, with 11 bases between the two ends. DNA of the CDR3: TGTGCCAGCTCAGCTGACAGTTCCTATGGCTACACCTTC. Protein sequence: CASSADSSYGYTF.

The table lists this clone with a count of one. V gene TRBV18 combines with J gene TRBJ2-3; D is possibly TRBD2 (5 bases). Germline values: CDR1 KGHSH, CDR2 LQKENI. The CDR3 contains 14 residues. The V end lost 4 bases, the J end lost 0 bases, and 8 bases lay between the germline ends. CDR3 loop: CASSRPGSTDTQYF. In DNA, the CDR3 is TGTGCCAGCTCACGGCCGGGAAGCACAGATACGCAGTATTTT.

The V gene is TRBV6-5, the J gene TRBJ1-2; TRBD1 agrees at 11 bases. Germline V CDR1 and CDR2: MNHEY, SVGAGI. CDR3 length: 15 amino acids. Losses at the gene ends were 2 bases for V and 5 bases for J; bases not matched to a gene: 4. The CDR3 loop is CASSYTGQGAYGYTF. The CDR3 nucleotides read TGTGCCAGCAGTTACACCGGACAGGGGGCGTATGGCTACACCTTC.

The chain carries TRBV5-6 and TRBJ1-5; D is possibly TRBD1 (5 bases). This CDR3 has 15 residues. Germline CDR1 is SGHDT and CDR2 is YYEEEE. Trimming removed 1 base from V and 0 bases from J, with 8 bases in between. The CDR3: CASSLLGGSNQPQHF. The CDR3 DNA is TGTGCCAGCAGCTTGTTGGGGGGTAGCAATCAGCCCCAGCATTTT.

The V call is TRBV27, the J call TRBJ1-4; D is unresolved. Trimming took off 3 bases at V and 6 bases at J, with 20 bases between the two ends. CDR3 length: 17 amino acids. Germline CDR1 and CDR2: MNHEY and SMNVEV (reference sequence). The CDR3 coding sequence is TGTGCCAGCAGTTTTGATGGATTCGGGTTGCCGGATGAAAAACTGTTTTTT. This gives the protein CASSFDGFGLPDEKLFF.

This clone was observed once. The CDR3 protein is CASSLGPGQGMSDGYTF. In DNA, the CDR3 is TGTGCCAGCAGCCTGGGGCCGGGACAGGGAATGTCTGATGGCTACACCTTC. This chain uses TRBV13 with TRBJ1-2, with 9 bases identical to TRBD1. The CDR3 totals 17 residues. Unmatched junction bases numbered 16, after V lost 5 bases and J lost 6 bases. CDR1 and CDR2 (germline): PRHDT, FYEKMQ (reference sequence).

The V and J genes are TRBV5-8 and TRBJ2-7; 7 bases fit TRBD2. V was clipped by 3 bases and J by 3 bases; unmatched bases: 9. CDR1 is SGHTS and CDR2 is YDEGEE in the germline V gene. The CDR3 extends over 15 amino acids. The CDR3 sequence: CASSSPPAGDYEQYF. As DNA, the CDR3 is TGTGCCAGCAGCTCACCCCCCGCGGGGGACTACGAGCAGTACTTC.

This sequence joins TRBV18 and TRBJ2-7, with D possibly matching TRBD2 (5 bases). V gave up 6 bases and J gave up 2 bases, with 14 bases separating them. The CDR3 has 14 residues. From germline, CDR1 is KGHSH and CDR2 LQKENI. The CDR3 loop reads CASSPGVGAYEQYF. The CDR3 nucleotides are TGTGCCAGCTCGCCTGGCGTCGGGGCCTACGAGCAGTACTTC.

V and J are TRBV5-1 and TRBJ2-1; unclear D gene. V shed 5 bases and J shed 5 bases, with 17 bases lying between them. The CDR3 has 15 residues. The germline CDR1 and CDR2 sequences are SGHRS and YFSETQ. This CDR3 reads CASSIQAPPNNEQFF. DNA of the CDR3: TGCGCCAGCAGTATCCAGGCCCCACCAAACAATGAGCAGTTCTTC.

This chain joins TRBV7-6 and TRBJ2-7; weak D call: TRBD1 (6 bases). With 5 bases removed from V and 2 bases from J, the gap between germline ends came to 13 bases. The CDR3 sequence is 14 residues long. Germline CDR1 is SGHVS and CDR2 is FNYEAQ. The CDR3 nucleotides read TGTGCCAGCAGCCCGCCTGGGACACCCTACGAGCAGTACTTC. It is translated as CASSPPGTPYEQYF. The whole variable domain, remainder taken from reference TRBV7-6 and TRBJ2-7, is GAGVSQSPRYKVTKRGQDVALRCDPISGHVSLYWYRQALGQGPEFLTYFNYEAQQDKSGLPNDRFSAERPEGSISTLTIQRTEQRDSAMYRCASSPPGTPYEQYFGPGTRLTVT.

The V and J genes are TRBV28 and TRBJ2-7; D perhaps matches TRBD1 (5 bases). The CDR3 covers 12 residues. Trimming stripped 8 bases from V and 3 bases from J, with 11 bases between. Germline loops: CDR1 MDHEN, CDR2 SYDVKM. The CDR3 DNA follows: TGTGCCAGCGCACCCAGGGTCTACGAGCAGTACTTC. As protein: CASAPRVYEQYF.

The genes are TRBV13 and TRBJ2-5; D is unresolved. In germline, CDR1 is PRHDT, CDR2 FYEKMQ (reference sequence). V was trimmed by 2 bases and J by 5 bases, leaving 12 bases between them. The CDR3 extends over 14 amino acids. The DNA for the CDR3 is TGTGCCAGCAGCTTAATATCAGGCGTGGAGACCCAGTACTTC. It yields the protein CASSLISGVETQYF. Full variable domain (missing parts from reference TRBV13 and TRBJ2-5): AAGVIQSPRHLIKEKRETATLKCYPIPRHDTVYWYQQGPGQDPQFLISFYEKMQSDKGSIPDRFSAQQFSDYHSELNMSSLELGDSALYFCASSLISGVETQYFGPGTRLLVL.

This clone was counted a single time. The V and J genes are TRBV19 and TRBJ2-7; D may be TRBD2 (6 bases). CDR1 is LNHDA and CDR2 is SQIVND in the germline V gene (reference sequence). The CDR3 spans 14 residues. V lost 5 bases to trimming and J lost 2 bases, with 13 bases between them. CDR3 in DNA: TGTGCCAGTAGTCTCCCAGCGGGCCCCTACGAGCAGTACTTC. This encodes CASSLPAGPYEQYF. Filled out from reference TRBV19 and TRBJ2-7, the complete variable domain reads DGGITQSPKYLFRKEGQNVTLSCEQNLNHDAMYWYRQDPGQGLRLIYYSQIVNDFQKGDIAEGYSVSREKKESFPLTVTSAQKNPTAFYLCASSLPAGPYEQYFGPGTRLTVT.

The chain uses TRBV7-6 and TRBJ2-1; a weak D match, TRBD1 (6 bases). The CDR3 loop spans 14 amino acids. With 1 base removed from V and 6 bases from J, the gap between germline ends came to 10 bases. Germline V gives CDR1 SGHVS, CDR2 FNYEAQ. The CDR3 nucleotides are TGTGCCAGCAGCTTAGAAGCAGGGGCCAATGAGCAGTTCTTC. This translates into CASSLEAGANEQFF. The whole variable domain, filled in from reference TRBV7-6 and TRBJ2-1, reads GAGVSQSPRYKVTKRGQDVALRCDPISGHVSLYWYRQALGQGPEFLTYFNYEAQQDKSGLPNDRFSAERPEGSISTLTIQRTEQRDSAMYRCASSLEAGANEQFFGPGTRLTVL.

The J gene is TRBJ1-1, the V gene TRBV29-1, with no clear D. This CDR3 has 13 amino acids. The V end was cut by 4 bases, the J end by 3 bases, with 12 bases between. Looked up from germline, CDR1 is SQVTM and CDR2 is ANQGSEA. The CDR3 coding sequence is TGCAGCGTTGGCGGGGATGGGCACACTGAAGCTTTCTTT. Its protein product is CSVGGDGHTEAFF.

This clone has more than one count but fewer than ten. CDR3 in DNA: TGTGCCAGCAGGGACTCGTGGACTAATGAAAAACTGTTTTTT. Its translation: CASRDSWTNEKLFF. V is TRBV2 and J is TRBJ1-4; D is ambiguous. V was cut by 6 bases and J by 2 bases, with 10 bases left in between. This CDR3 is 14 amino acids long. CDR1 is SNHLY, CDR2 FYNNEI, per germline. The full variable domain, in which reference TRBV2 and TRBJ1-4 provide the parts outside the CDR3, is EPEVTQTPSHQVTQMGQEVILRCVPISNHLYFYWYRQILGQKVEFLVSFYNNEISEKSEIFDDQFSVERPDGSNFTLKIRSTKLEDSAMYFCASRDSWTNEKLFFGSGTQLSVL.

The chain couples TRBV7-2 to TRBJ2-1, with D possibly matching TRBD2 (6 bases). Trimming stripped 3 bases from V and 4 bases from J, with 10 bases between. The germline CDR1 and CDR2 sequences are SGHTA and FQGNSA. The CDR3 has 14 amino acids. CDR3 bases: TGTGCCAGCAGCTTGAGTAGCGGTTACAATGAGCAGTTCTTC. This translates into CASSLSSGYNEQFF.

DNA of the CDR3: TGCAGCGTTGCAGGAAAAGTTGGCATCGGGGAGCTGTTTTTT. Residues: CSVAGKVGIGELFF. V gene TRBV29-1 combines with J gene TRBJ2-2; D unclear. Per germline, CDR1 SQVTM and CDR2 ANQGSEA. Between the trimmed V and J ends, which lost 4 bases and 7 bases, there was a span of 16 bases. CDR3 length: 14 residues.

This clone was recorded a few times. CDR3 loop: CASSLGQKYGYTF. DNA of the CDR3: TGCGCCAGCAGCTTGGGTCAGAAGTATGGCTACACCTTC. The V call is TRBV5-1, the J call TRBJ1-2; no definite D call. V was cut by 0 bases and J by 5 bases, with 8 bases left in between. Germline CDR1 reads SGHRS; CDR2 reads YFSETQ. This CDR3 has 13 residues.

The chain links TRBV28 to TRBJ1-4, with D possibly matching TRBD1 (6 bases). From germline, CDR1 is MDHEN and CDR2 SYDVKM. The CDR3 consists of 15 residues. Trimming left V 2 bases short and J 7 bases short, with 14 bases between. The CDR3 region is CASSLGSRGIEKLFF. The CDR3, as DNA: TGTGCCAGCAGTTTAGGTTCCAGGGGAATTGAAAAACTGTTTTTT.

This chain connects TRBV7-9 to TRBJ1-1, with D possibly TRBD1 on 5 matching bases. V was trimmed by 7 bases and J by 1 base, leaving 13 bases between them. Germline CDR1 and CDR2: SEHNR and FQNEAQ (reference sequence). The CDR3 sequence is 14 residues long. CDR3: CASTFGGTNTEAFF. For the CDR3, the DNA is TGTGCCAGCACCTTCGGGGGGACGAACACTGAAGCTTTCTTT.

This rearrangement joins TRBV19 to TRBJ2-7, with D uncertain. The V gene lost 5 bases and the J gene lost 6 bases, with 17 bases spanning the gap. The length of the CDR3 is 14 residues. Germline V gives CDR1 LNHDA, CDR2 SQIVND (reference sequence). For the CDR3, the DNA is TGTGCCAGTAGTGATACAGCTATAACTCCCGAGCAGTACTTC. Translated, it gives CASSDTAITPEQYF.

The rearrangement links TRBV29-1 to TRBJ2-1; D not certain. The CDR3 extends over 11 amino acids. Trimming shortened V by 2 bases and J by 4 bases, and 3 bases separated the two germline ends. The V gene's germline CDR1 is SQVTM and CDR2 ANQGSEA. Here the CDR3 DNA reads TGCAGCGTTGAAATATACAATGAGCAGTTCTTC. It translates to CSVEIYNEQFF.